The rows below give T cell receptor beta chains drawn from one sample of a study of blood T cell repertoires in COVID-19. Produced via immunoSEQ multiplex PCR; TCRdb's table is partial and in-frame only. The repertoire includes 200,000 to 300,000 clones, more than 70% of them detected once, and about 1.2% sits in the top ten. The material sequenced was PBMCs or T cells enriched from blood (not recorded which). Receptors were obtained from a woman aged 40-49 years with acute COVID-19. The CDR3 runs from the conserved cysteine through the conserved F or W. The order of the fields is CDR3 length, J gene, V gene, D gene, clone size, CDR3 DNA, CDR3 protein. D genes are given only for firm matches. Some rows have no size entry. The others give once, few or many, or a class for an expanded clone.

14 TRBJ2-1 TRBV5-4 . . TGTGCCAGCAGCTTGACAAGTCAGGGCAATGAGCAGTTCTTC CASSLTSQGNEQFF
15 TRBJ1-2 TRBV3-1/TRBV3-2 TRBD1 . TGTGCCAGCAGCCCCACCCAGGGGGACTACTATGGCTACACCTTC CASSPTQGDYYGYTF
14 TRBJ1-5 TRBV29-1 . . TGCAGCGTTGCATTAACGAGTCTTGATCAGCCCCAGCATTTT CSVALTSLDQPQHF
20 TRBJ1-3 TRBV9 TRBD1 . TGTGCCAGCAGCTCTCCTAAGACCGGGACAGGGATATTAACGGGTAACACCATATATTTT CASSSPKTGTGILTGNTIYF
15 TRBJ2-7 TRBV10-3 . . TGTGCCATCAGTGAGTCGGCAGGTACCTCCTACGAGCAGTACTTC CAISESAGTSYEQYF
15 TRBJ2-5 TRBV3-1/TRBV3-2 TRBD1 . TGTGCCAGCAGTCGCACACAGGGGAACGGAGAGACCCAGTACTTC CASSRTQGNGETQYF
18 TRBJ2-1 TRBV21-1 . . TGTGCCAGCAGCAAAGGCCTAGCGGGACTCCTCAAATACAATGAGCAGTTCTTC CASSKGLAGLLKYNEQFF
14 TRBJ1-4 TRBV30 TRBD1 . TGTGCCTGGAGAAGGGACAGGGCTAATGAAAAACTGTTTTTT CAWRRDRANEKLFF
15 TRBJ2-7 TRBV28 TRBD1 . TGTGCCAGCAGTTCCAACGGACAGGGCTCCTACGAGCAGTACTTC CASSSNGQGSYEQYF
16 TRBJ2-5 TRBV3-1/TRBV3-2 TRBD2 once TGTGCCAGCAGCCTTACCTATACTAGCGAGGAGGGGACCCAGTACTTC CASSLTYTSEEGTQYF
16 TRBJ2-3 TRBV10-3 TRBD2 . TGTGCCATCAGTGAGGCTGGACTAGCGGGCACAGATACGCAGTATTTT CAISEAGLAGTDTQYF
15 TRBJ2-2 TRBV10-3 TRBD2 . TGTGCCATCAGCCCGGCTAGCGGGAGGAGCGGGGAGCTGTTTTTT CAISPASGRSGELFF
13 TRBJ2-1 TRBV20-1 . . TGCAGTGCTAGTGATCAGGTGTACAATGAGCAGTTCTTC CSASDQVYNEQFF
15 TRBJ2-5 TRBV3-1/TRBV3-2 TRBD2 . TGTGCCAGCAGCCAAGAAAGCGGGAGGTACCGGACCCAGTACTTC CASSQESGRYRTQYF
15 TRBJ2-6 TRBV2 TRBD1 . TGTGCCAGCAGTGCAGGGGGTAGTGGGGCCAACGTCCTGACTTTC CASSAGGSGANVLTF
12 TRBJ2-5 TRBV11-3 . . TGTGCCAGCAGCCCTAGACTGGAGACCCAGTACTTC CASSPRLETQYF
15 TRBJ1-3 TRBV5-1 . . TGCGCCAGCAGCTTGGCAGGGATACCTGGAAACACCATATATTTT CASSLAGIPGNTIYF
14 TRBJ1-1 TRBV18 . . TGTGCCAGCCAAACCAATACCAGGGACACTGAAGCTTTCTTT CASQTNTRDTEAFF
16 TRBJ1-2 TRBV5-1 TRBD1 . TGCGCCAGCAGCTTGGCCGTTCGGCAGGGGGGAATTGGCTACACCTTC CASSLAVRQGGIGYTF
16 TRBJ1-2 TRBV3-1/TRBV3-2 . . TGTGCCAGCAGCCAAGATGCAGTAGGAAGACTCTATGGCTACACCTTC CASSQDAVGRLYGYTF
16 TRBJ2-3 TRBV7-9 . . TGTGCCAGCAGCTTAGGAGCCGGATCGGCGGTACGAACGCAGTATTTT CASSLGAGSAVRTQYF
14 TRBJ2-3 TRBV3-1/TRBV3-2 . . TGTGCCAGCAGCCAGAGGGCGTCAGAAGATACGCAGTATTTT CASSQRASEDTQYF
12 TRBJ1-6 TRBV7-9 . . TGTGCCACTACCAGGGGAGATTCACCCCTCCACTTT CATTRGDSPLHF
18 TRBJ2-1 TRBV30 TRBD2 . TGTGCCTGGAGTGGGGTGCGGGAGGGCCGATCCTCCTACAATGAGCAGTTCTTC CAWSGVREGRSSYNEQFF
16 TRBJ1-4 TRBV30 . . TGTGCCTGGAGTGTAGGGTCGGGGGGGGCTAATGAAAAACTGTTTTTT CAWSVGSGGANEKLFF
14 TRBJ2-7 TRBV20-1 TRBD2 . TGCAGTGCTAGTATACTAGCGGATTCTTACGAGCAGTACTTC CSASILADSYEQYF
16 TRBJ2-3 TRBV4-2 TRBD2 . TGTGCCAGCAGCCAAGAGCTAGCGGGAGGGGCAGATACGCAGTATTTT CASSQELAGGADTQYF
15 TRBJ1-2 TRBV6-5 TRBD1 . TGTGCCAGCTCACTAACCCCGACAGGGGGCCGTGGCTACACCTTC CASSLTPTGGRGYTF
16 TRBJ1-1 TRBV12-5 . . TGTGCTAGTGGTTTGGGGACCGGGGGGGGATTAACTGAAGCTTTCTTT CASGLGTGGGLTEAFF
13 TRBJ1-5 TRBV6-5 . . TGTGCCAGCAGGGGCGACCTTTTTCAGCCCCAGCATTTT CASRGDLFQPQHF
17 TRBJ2-1 TRBV4-1 TRBD2 . TGCGCCAGCAGCCCCCGAAGGGCTAGCGGCCAACCCAATGAGCAGTTCTTC CASSPRRASGQPNEQFF
16 TRBJ1-2 TRBV27 . . TGTGCCAGCAGTCCCTCGGCGGGGGAAGTTAACTATGGCTACACCTTC CASSPSAGEVNYGYTF
15 TRBJ2-5 TRBV3-1/TRBV3-2 TRBD2 . TGTGCCAGCAGCCAAGATGGCCGGACTAGGGTGGCCCAGTACTTC CASSQDGRTRVAQYF
15 TRBJ2-3 TRBV5-4 TRBD2 . TGTGCCATCAAAAAGGACAGCGGGAGTTCAGATACGCAGTATTTT CAIKKDSGSSDTQYF
14 TRBJ1-5 TRBV4-3 . . TGCGCCAGCAGCAGGACAGTTCGTAATCAGCCCCAGCATTTT CASSRTVRNQPQHF
17 TRBJ1-2 TRBV25-1 . . TGTGCCAGCAGTGAAAATTCCGGTAGGACAGAGAGATATGGCTACACCTTC CASSENSGRTERYGYTF